The 22 T cell receptor beta chains in this list originate from one sample, sequenced in a study of OX40 agonist ivuxolimab in advanced cancers. Clones were sequenced by immunoSEQ multiplex PCR, and TCRdb holds only the in-frame ones, with some missing. The sample holds about 68,000 clones, less than 95% seen once. This sample comprised CD4+ or CD8+ T cells sorted from blood, obtained in a trial of the OX40 agonist ivuxolimab. The receptors were gathered from an adult with an advanced solid tumor such as melanoma, head and neck, liver or kidney cancer.

The V and J genes are TRBV5-1 and TRBJ1-2; TRBD1 is a possible D gene (6 bases). Germline V gene lookup returns CDR1 SGHRS and CDR2 YFSETQ. V lost 4 bases to trimming and J lost 2 bases, with 30 bases between them. The CDR3 has 20 residues. CDR3 protein: CASSTSSATESATGNYGYTF. DNA of the CDR3: TGCGCCAGCAGCACCAGCTCCGCGACAGAATCCGCTACAGGGAACTATGGCTACACCTTC. Combining the CDR3 with reference TRBV5-1 and TRBJ1-2 gives the whole variable domain KAGVTQTPRYLIKTRGQQVTLSCSPISGHRSVSWYQQTPGQGLQFLFEYFSETQRNKGNFPGRFSGRQFSNSRSEMNVSTLELGDSALYLCASSTSSATESATGNYGYTFGSGTRLTVV.

The J gene is TRBJ2-7, the V gene TRBV4-2; 8 bases fit TRBD2. Germline V gene data show CDR1 as LGHNA and CDR2 as YNFKEQ. The ends lost 0 bases at V and 4 bases at J; junction bases unmatched: 11. This CDR3 is 17 amino acids long. The CDR3 sequence is CASSQDLFAGGRYEQYF. Written as DNA, the CDR3 is TGTGCCAGCAGCCAAGATCTATTCGCGGGGGGAAGGTACGAGCAGTACTTC.

This chain joins TRBV6-4 and TRBJ1-3; D ambiguous. From germline, CDR1 is MRHNA and CDR2 SNTAGT. The germline V and J ends were trimmed by 11 bases and 2 bases, with 13 bases remaining between them. The CDR3 covers 13 residues. The CDR3 loop is CAYNRDTGNTIYF. In DNA, the CDR3 is TGTGCCTATAATCGGGATACTGGAAACACCATATATTTT.

Only one count was recorded for this clone. V and J are TRBV19 and TRBJ1-1, with TRBD1 as a possible D gene (5 bases). V lost 5 bases and J 4 bases, leaving 11 bases between the germline ends. The CDR3 contains 13 residues. The germline V gene encodes CDR1 LNHDA and CDR2 SQIVND (reference sequence). CDR3 loop: CASSQGLGTEAFF. The DNA for the CDR3 is TGTGCCAGTAGTCAGGGCCTCGGCACTGAAGCTTTCTTT.

The chain carries TRBV5-1 and TRBJ2-3; D is uncertain. The CDR3 runs 15 residues. Per germline, CDR1 SGHRS and CDR2 YFSETQ. With 4 bases removed from V and 2 bases from J, the gap between germline ends came to 14 bases. The CDR3 sequence is CASSGNFGSTDTQYF. DNA of the CDR3: TGCGCCAGCAGCGGTAATTTCGGGTCCACAGATACGCAGTATTTT.

This clone was observed once. V gene TRBV19 combines with J gene TRBJ1-5; TRBD1 agrees at 7 bases. CDR3 length equals 15 residues. In germline, CDR1 is LNHDA, CDR2 SQIVND (reference sequence). V shed 4 bases and J 6 bases; nucleotides not matched to a gene: 9. The CDR3 loop is CASSTGTVGSQPQHF. The CDR3 DNA reads TGTGCCAGTAGTACCGGGACAGTGGGGAGTCAGCCCCAGCATTTT.

The V gene is TRBV6-1, the J gene TRBJ1-1; 8 nucleotides agree with TRBD1. J was trimmed by 12 bases and V by 6 bases; bases with no gene match: 3. The CDR3 is 10 residues long. CDR1 and CDR2 from the germline V gene are MNHNS and SASEGT. The CDR3 loop is CASRDRATFF. In DNA, the CDR3 is TGTGCCAGCAGGGACAGGGCGACTTTCTTT.

The CDR3 region is CASSDWGGGEQFF. The CDR3 coding sequence is TGTGCCAGCAGCGACTGGGGGGGCGGTGAGCAGTTCTTC. The V gene is TRBV2, the J gene TRBJ2-1; possible D gene TRBD2, 7 bases. The CDR3 runs 13 residues. Germline V gene lookup returns CDR1 SNHLY and CDR2 FYNNEI. The V end was cut by 6 bases, the J end by 9 bases, with 15 bases between.

Written as DNA, the CDR3 is TGTGCCAGCAGTACCTCGCAGGGGGCGTCAAATCAGCCCCAGCATTTT. Translated, it gives CASSTSQGASNQPQHF. V gene TRBV6-6 combines with J gene TRBJ1-5; 8 positions match TRBD1. The trim removed 5 bases at V and 4 bases at J, leaving 10 bases unmatched. CDR1 is MNHNY and CDR2 is SVGAGI in the germline V gene (reference sequence). This CDR3 has 16 amino acids.

The V and J genes are TRBV21-1 and TRBJ2-4. TRBV21-1 is assigned pseudogene status. This CDR3 is built from 19 residues. As DNA, the CDR3 is TGTGCCAGCAGCAAAGTGCGAGCGGACATAGTTGGAGCCAAAAACATTCAGTACTTC. Protein product: CASSKVRADIVGAKNIQYF.

The V call is TRBV9, the J call TRBJ2-1; D is possibly TRBD2 (6 bases). The CDR3 totals 16 residues. Trimming pared 0 bases from V and 0 bases from J, leaving 10 bases between. CDR1 and CDR2 (germline): SGDLS, YYNGEE. CDR3: CASSVAGESSYNEQFF. DNA of the CDR3: TGTGCCAGCAGCGTAGCGGGAGAAAGCTCCTACAATGAGCAGTTCTTC.

The rearrangement links TRBV11-2 to TRBJ2-1, with 8 positions matching TRBD2. V shed 1 base, J shed 2 bases, and the junction held 4 bases outside the gene matches. CDR1 and CDR2 (germline): SGHAT, FQNNGV. The CDR3 loop spans 16 amino acids. The CDR3 sequence is CASSLGAGVTYNEQFF. The DNA for the CDR3 is TGTGCCAGCAGCTTAGGAGCGGGGGTCACCTACAATGAGCAGTTCTTC. The full variable domain, completed using reference TRBV11-2 and TRBJ2-1, is EAGVAQSPRYKIIEKRQSVAFWCNPISGHATLYWYQQILGQGPKLLIQFQNNGVVDDSQLPKDRFSAERLKGVDSTLKIQPAKLEDSAVYLCASSLGAGVTYNEQFFGPGTRLTVL.

J is TRBJ2-7 and V is TRBV6-5; no firm D call. The CDR3 has 15 residues. Trimming stripped 4 bases from V and 2 bases from J, with 15 bases between. The V gene's germline CDR1 is MNHEY and CDR2 SVGAGI. CDR3 sequence reads: CASSFQRLLAYEQYF. As DNA, the CDR3 is TGTGCCAGCAGTTTTCAGAGGCTTCTTGCCTACGAGCAGTACTTC.

This chain joins TRBV11-3 and TRBJ2-7, with no clear D. The V gene's germline CDR1 is SGHNT and CDR2 YENEEA. The V end was cut by 0 bases, the J end by 1 base, with 10 bases between. The CDR3 consists of 15 residues. CDR3 DNA sequence: TGTGCCAGCAGCTTAGACCCGTTGAAATCCTACGAGCAGTACTTC. Its protein is CASSLDPLKSYEQYF.

The gene calls are TRBV4-2 and TRBJ1-3, with D unresolved. The V end was cut by 1 base, the J end by 1 base, with 8 bases between. In germline, CDR1 is LGHNA, CDR2 YNFKEQ. CDR3 length equals 15 residues. The CDR3, as DNA: TGTGCCAGCAGCCAAGCCGCTATGTCTGGAAACACCATATATTTT. Its protein product is CASSQAAMSGNTIYF.

This sequence joins TRBV5-4 and TRBJ1-2, with a possible D match to TRBD1 (5 bases). Looked up from germline, CDR1 is SGHNT and CDR2 is YYREEE (reference sequence). Trimming stripped 2 bases from V and 5 bases from J, with 10 bases between. This CDR3 is 13 amino acids long. The CDR3, as DNA: TGTGCCAGCAGCTTCATGGGGGGATATGGCTACACCTTC. This encodes CASSFMGGYGYTF.

The chain employs TRBV10-1 and TRBJ1-1; no clear D. This CDR3 spans 13 amino acids. From germline, CDR1 is WNHNN and CDR2 SYGVQD (reference sequence). V dropped 3 bases and J dropped 1 base, with 6 bases sitting between them. The DNA for the CDR3 is TGCGCCAGCAGTGACTGGACGAACACTGAAGCTTTCTTT. Amino acid sequence: CASSDWTNTEAFF.

The V call is TRBV6-5, the J call TRBJ1-2; tentative D call: TRBD1 (6 bases). Between the trimmed V and J ends, which lost 0 bases and 2 bases, there was a span of 10 bases. This CDR3 has 15 residues. The germline CDR1 and CDR2 sequences are MNHEY and SVGAGI. The CDR3 protein is CASSYSQGQNYGYTF. The CDR3 region has the DNA TGTGCCAGCAGTTACTCTCAAGGACAGAACTATGGCTACACCTTC.

The gene calls are TRBV7-8 and TRBJ1-5; TRBD1 is a possible D gene (6 bases). This CDR3 is built from 15 residues. Deletions cut 1 base from V and 7 bases from J, with 14 bases between. From germline, CDR1 is SGHVS and CDR2 FQNEAQ. CDR3 sequence reads: CASSLGGGVGQPQHF. The CDR3 nucleotides are TGTGCCAGCAGCTTAGGAGGGGGGGTTGGGCAGCCCCAGCATTTT. The full variable domain, rest sourced from reference TRBV7-8 and TRBJ1-5, is GAGVSQSPRYKVAKRGQDVALRCDPISGHVSLFWYQQALGQGPEFLTYFQNEAQLDKSGLPSDRFFAERPEGSVSTLKIQRTQQEDSAVYLCASSLGGGVGQPQHFGDGTRLSIL.

The chain joins TRBV20-1 to TRBJ1-1, with D uncertain. In germline, CDR1 is DFQATT, CDR2 SNEGSKA (reference sequence). The CDR3 totals 11 residues. With 1 base removed from V and 5 bases from J, the gap between germline ends came to 5 bases. The CDR3 loop reads CSARVQTEAFF. CDR3 bases: TGCAGTGCTAGAGTACAGACTGAAGCTTTCTTT.

The chain carries TRBV7-2 and TRBJ2-7; possibly TRBD1 for D (7 bases). This CDR3 has 15 amino acids. V lost 1 base and J lost 6, with 16 bases in between. In germline, CDR1 is SGHTA, CDR2 FQGNSA. As DNA, the CDR3 is TGTGCCAGCAGCTTAGTTGGGCAGGGGGGCAGCGAGCAGTACTTC. This encodes CASSLVGQGGSEQYF.

This chain uses TRBV29-1 with TRBJ2-5; D is possibly TRBD1 (6 bases). The CDR3 is made up of 15 amino acids. Trimming removed 6 bases at V and 2 bases at J, with 19 bases between. The germline gives CDR1 SQVTM, CDR2 ANQGSEA. The CDR3 DNA follows: TGCAGCGTATATACCTGGGGCAGGGGACAAGAGACCCAGTACTTC. It translates to CSVYTWGRGQETQYF. The full variable domain, completed using reference TRBV29-1 and TRBJ2-5, is SAVISQKPSRDICQRGTSLTIQCQVDSQVTMMFWYRQQPGQSLTLIATANQGSEATYESGFVIDKFPISRPNLTFSTLTVSNMSPEDSSIYLCSVYTWGRGQETQYFGPGTRLLVL.